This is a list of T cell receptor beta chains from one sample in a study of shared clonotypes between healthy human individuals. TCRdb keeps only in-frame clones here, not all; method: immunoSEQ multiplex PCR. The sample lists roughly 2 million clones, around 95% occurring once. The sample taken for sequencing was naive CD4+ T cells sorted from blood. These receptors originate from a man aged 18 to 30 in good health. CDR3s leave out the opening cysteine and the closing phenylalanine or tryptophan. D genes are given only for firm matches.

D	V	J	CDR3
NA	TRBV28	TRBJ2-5	ASSLQGAWETQY
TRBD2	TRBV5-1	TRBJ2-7	ASSRVAGGSYEQY
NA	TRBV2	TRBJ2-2	ASSEGNTGELF
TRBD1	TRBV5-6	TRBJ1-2	ASSFEGGGYT
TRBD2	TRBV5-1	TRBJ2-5	ASSPTGLAAETQY
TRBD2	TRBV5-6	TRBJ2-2	ASRNLAEYTGELF
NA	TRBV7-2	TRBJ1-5	ASSPDSNQPQH
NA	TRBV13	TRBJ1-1	ASSFGPVNTEAF
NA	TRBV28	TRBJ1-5	ASSSEGLVDQPQH
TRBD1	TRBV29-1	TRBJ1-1	SVATGTANTEAF
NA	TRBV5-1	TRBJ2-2	ASSRIERNTGELF
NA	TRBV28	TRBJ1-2	ASSGDNYYGYT
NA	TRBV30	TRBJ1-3	AWRDSGNTIY
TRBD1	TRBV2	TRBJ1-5	ASSGGGQPN
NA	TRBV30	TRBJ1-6	ASTRGSALH
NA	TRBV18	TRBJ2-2	ASSPRWTDGELF
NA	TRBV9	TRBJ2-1	ASSVMGGSNEQF
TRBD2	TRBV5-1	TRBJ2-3	ASSFVSGGAQGDTQY
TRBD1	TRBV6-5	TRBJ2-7	ASSYGQDHSYEQY
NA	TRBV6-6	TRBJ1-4	ASSYGPHNEKLF
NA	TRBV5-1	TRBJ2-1	ASSLKSAGTGAGEQF
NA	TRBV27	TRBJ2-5	ASRYTGRETQY
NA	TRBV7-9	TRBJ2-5	ASSLGGQETQY
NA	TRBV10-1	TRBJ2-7	ASSESGEEYEQY
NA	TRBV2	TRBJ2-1	ASSPVANKGHEQF
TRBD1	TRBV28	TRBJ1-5	ASSRTGDGNQPQH
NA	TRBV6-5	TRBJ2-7	ASSYQRLGIYEQY
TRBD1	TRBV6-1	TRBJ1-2	ASSEPDRESGYT
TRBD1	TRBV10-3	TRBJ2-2	AISERDRGPDGELF
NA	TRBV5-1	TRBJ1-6	ASSLDVGYNSPLH
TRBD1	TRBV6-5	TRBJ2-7	ASTRDRRSYEQY
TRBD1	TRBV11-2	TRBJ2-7	ASSLVTGASYEQY
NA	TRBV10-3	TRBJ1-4	AIREATNEKLF
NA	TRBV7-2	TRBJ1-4	ASSFGSLNEKLF
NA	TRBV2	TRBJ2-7	ASGSQGGSKGSGEQY
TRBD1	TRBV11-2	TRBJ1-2	ASSFAGTGSSMGGYT
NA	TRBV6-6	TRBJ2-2	ASSSGQHGELF
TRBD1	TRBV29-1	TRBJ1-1	SVPSSRGPTEAF
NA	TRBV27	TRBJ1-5	ASSRGGALNQPQH
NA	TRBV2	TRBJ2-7	ASLVGASYEQY
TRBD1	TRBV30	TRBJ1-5	AWSEGTGIQPQH
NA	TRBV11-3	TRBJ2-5	ASSLVGREQETQY
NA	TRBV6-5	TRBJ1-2	ASSYSQGYGYT
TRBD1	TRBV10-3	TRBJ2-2	AIKFRQGNTGELF
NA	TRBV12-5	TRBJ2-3	ASGLPAGWTDTQY